These 29 T cell receptor beta chains originate from one sample sequenced in a study of beta chain features in type 1 diabetes. What was sequenced were expressed TCRB transcripts, since all of the isolated RNA had been reverse transcribed. Libraries were prepared by immunoSEQ multiplex PCR; TCRdb keeps only in-frame clonotypes and omits some of them. The sample consists of fewer than 400,000 clones, roughly 8.8% of them appearing once. For these TCRs, the target antigens are not known. Findings and caveats of the study: Shortening of TCRB CDR3s, moderate but significant, appeared in all four CD4+ subsets of Type 1 diabetes patients.

Sequenced material: central memory CD4+ T cells from blood. These receptors were obtained from a man aged 30 to 39 with type 1 diabetes.

This chain links TRBV20-1 with TRBJ1-2, with D hard to call. V lost 0 bases and J 8 bases, leaving 7 bases between the germline ends. Germline lookup yields CDR1 DFQATT and CDR2 SNEGSKA (reference sequence). This CDR3 is built from 11 residues. The CDR3 DNA is TGCAGTGCTAGAGAAATCGACGGCTACACCTTC. Protein sequence: CSAREIDGYTF.

The V call is TRBV29-1, the J call TRBJ2-7, with TRBD1 matching over 10 bases. Germline V gives CDR1 SQVTM, CDR2 ANQGSEA. The CDR3 has 13 residues. V trimming: 3 bases; J trimming: 3 bases; junction bases outside the gene matches: 2. The CDR3 bases are TGCAGCGTTGAGACAGGGGGCTTCTACGAGCAGTACTTC. Its protein is CSVETGGFYEQYF.

This clone has more than one count but fewer than ten. The chain recombines TRBV19 with TRBJ2-3, with D hard to call. In germline, CDR1 is LNHDA, CDR2 SQIVND (reference sequence). Trimming pared 6 bases from V and 2 bases from J, leaving 15 bases between. The CDR3 covers 15 residues. CDR3 loop: CASSWEPLATDTQYF. In nucleotides, the CDR3 is TGTGCCAGTAGCTGGGAACCACTTGCCACAGATACGCAGTATTTT.

A note on this clone: A much larger clone sits a single nucleotide away, making a read error possible. The V gene is TRBV7-8, the J gene TRBJ2-3; D call uncertain. V was pared by 5 bases and J by 2 bases, with 5 bases between. In germline, CDR1 is SGHVS, CDR2 FQNEAQ. The CDR3 is made up of 12 amino acids. The CDR3 loop reads CASSRYTDTQYF. CDR3 coding DNA: TGTGCCAGCAGCCGTTACACAGATACGCAGTATTTT.

This rearrangement joins TRBV7-2 to TRBJ2-1, with 9 bases fitting TRBD2. The V segment lost 5 bases and the J segment 0 bases; nucleotides outside the gene matches: 8. CDR1 SGHTA and CDR2 FQGNSA come from the germline V gene. The CDR3 consists of 17 residues. The CDR3 nucleotides read TGTGCCAGCAGCCCAGCGGATAGCGGGAGCTCCTACAATGAGCAGTTCTTC. Translated: CASSPADSGSSYNEQFF.

This clone was seen a few times. V is TRBV7-2 and J is TRBJ2-5; tentatively, D is TRBD2 (5 bases). Germline CDR1 reads SGHTA; CDR2 reads FQGNSA. V was cut by 5 bases and J by 2 bases, with 15 bases left in between. CDR3 size: 15 residues. The CDR3 DNA reads TGTGCCAGCAGCCTTACGTGGACGGGGCAAGAGACCCAGTACTTC. It codes for CASSLTWTGQETQYF.

Turning to this clone: A much larger clonotype is one base distant, so this may be a read error. This specimen includes other DNA sequences encoding the same CDR3. The chain couples TRBV7-2 to TRBJ2-2; D uncertain. Deletions cut 4 bases from V and 2 bases from J, with 2 bases between. The germline CDR1 and CDR2 sequences are SGHTA and FQGNSA. The CDR3 loop spans 12 amino acids. In nucleotides, the CDR3 is TGTGCCAGCAGCTCAAACACCGGGGAGCTGTTTTTT. It codes for CASSSNTGELFF.

The chain is built from TRBV5-4 and TRBJ2-6; D is unclear. CDR1 and CDR2 from the germline V gene are SGHNT and YYREEE (reference sequence). The CDR3 length is 16 residues. The V and J ends lost 8 bases and 0 bases respectively, with 15 bases between them. The CDR3 sequence is CASSLGPSSGANVLTF. The CDR3 nucleotides are TGTGCCAGTAGCCTCGGGCCTTCCTCTGGGGCCAACGTCCTGACTTTC.

This clone was observed a handful of times. The chain joins TRBV6-6 to TRBJ1-2; maybe TRBD1 (5 bases). Germline V CDR1 and CDR2: MNHNY, SVGAGI (reference sequence). This CDR3 region has 16 residues. V was clipped by 5 bases and J by 4 bases, with 20 bases between them. In DNA, the CDR3 is TGTGCCAGCAGTAGGCCCGATATTGGGGGTAGCTATGGCTACACCTTC. Translating it yields CASSRPDIGGSYGYTF.

V gene TRBV5-6 combines with J gene TRBJ1-1, with D maybe TRBD1 (5 bases). The CDR3 covers 15 residues. V was pared by 1 base and J by 2 bases, with 12 bases between. Germline CDR1 SGHDT, CDR2 YYEEEE. The CDR3 DNA reads TGTGCCAGCAGCTTGCCCCCGGGGGGAAACACTGAAGCTTTCTTT. Encoded protein: CASSLPPGGNTEAFF.

The table lists this clone with a few counts. The V call is TRBV7-2, the J call TRBJ2-3; 13 nucleotides agree with TRBD2. The germline V gene has CDR1 SGHTA and CDR2 FQGNSA. Unmatched junction bases numbered 4, after V lost 5 bases and J lost 5 bases. The CDR3 sequence is 15 residues long. CDR3 nucleotides: TGTGCCAGCAGCCGGACTAGCGGGGGTGGAGATACGCAGTATTTT. It translates to CASSRTSGGGDTQYF.

A note on this clone: This may be a read error, as it is one base from a much larger clone. CDR3 amino acids: CASSLASTDTQYF. The CDR3, as DNA: TGTGCCAGCAGCTTAGCCAGCACAGATACGCAGTATTTT. This chain connects TRBV11-2 to TRBJ2-3; D unresolved. CDR3 length: 13 residues. Looked up from germline, CDR1 is SGHAT and CDR2 is FQNNGV. Trimming took 1 base from V and 0 from J, leaving 2 bases between them.

The chain links TRBV6-1 to TRBJ2-5; either TRBD1 or TRBD2 may fit D (5 bases each). The CDR3 consists of 15 residues. In germline, CDR1 is MNHNS, CDR2 SASEGT. Trimming cost V 6 bases and J 0 bases, with 14 bases left between them. The CDR3 protein is CASSRSGTDQETQYF. The CDR3 bases are TGTGCCAGCAGCAGATCCGGGACGGACCAAGAGACCCAGTACTTC.

The sample holds one count of this clone. V and J are TRBV7-5 and TRBJ2-5; TRBD2 is the table's D call and was not checked against the DNA. TRBV7-5 is a known pseudogene. The CDR3 extends over 15 amino acids. The CDR3 region has the DNA TGTGCCAGAACCCAAGGGGGGAGGGACCAAGAGACCCAGTACTTC. Translated: CARTQGGRDQETQYF.

V gene TRBV6-1 combines with J gene TRBJ1-5; tentative D call: TRBD1 (5 bases). The CDR3 extends over 16 amino acids. V lost 2 bases, J lost 2 bases, and 13 bases lay in between. Germline loops: CDR1 MNHNS, CDR2 SASEGT. The CDR3 reads CASSESRRGGNQPQHF. The CDR3 nucleotides read TGTGCCAGCAGTGAATCTCGAAGGGGAGGCAATCAGCCCCAGCATTTT.

This clone has just a few counts. The chain employs TRBV5-4 and TRBJ1-6; tentatively, D is TRBD1 (5 bases). The CDR3 sequence is 15 residues long. Looked up from germline, CDR1 is SGHNT and CDR2 is YYREEE (reference sequence). V lost 0 bases and J lost 6, with 10 bases in between. The CDR3 coding sequence is TGTGCCAGCAGCTTGGATGGGGCTACTAATTCACCCCTCCACTTT. Protein sequence: CASSLDGATNSPLHF.

The V call is TRBV7-8, the J call TRBJ1-1, with unresolved D. V dropped 3 bases and J dropped 1 base, with 12 bases sitting between them. Per the germline V gene, CDR1 is SGHVS and CDR2 is FQNEAQ. The CDR3 loop spans 15 amino acids. CDR3 nucleotide sequence: TGTGCCAGCAGCTTTCAAGCCAGACAGAACACTGAAGCTTTCTTT. This codes for CASSFQARQNTEAFF.

This sequence joins TRBV4-3 and TRBJ1-5; D possibly corresponds to TRBD1 (6 bases). V shed 2 bases and J shed 6 bases, with 11 bases lying between them. This CDR3 has 14 amino acids. Per germline, CDR1 LGHNA and CDR2 YSLEER. The CDR3 DNA follows: TGCGCCAGCAGCCAAATGACAGGAAGTCAGCCCCAGCATTTT. Translation gives CASSQMTGSQPQHF.

The V gene is TRBV7-2, the J gene TRBJ2-2, with TRBD1 matching 9 bases. Germline-derived CDR1 and CDR2 are SGHTA and FQGNSA. The CDR3 spans 19 residues. Trimming at V came to 7 bases and at J to 1 base, leaving 16 bases not matched to a gene. CDR3: CASKLRPGTGIGNTGELFF. The CDR3 coding sequence is TGTGCCAGCAAATTACGTCCCGGGACAGGGATCGGGAACACCGGGGAGCTGTTTTTT.

This chain connects TRBV6-5 to TRBJ1-1; D might be TRBD1 (5 bases). The CDR3 is made up of 15 amino acids. With 7 bases removed from V and 6 bases from J, the gap between germline ends came to 21 bases. Per the germline V gene, CDR1 is MNHEY and CDR2 is SVGAGI. The CDR3 region is CASNPMSIQAAEAFF. CDR3 coding DNA: TGTGCCAGCAATCCGATGAGTATACAGGCCGCTGAAGCTTTCTTT.

The rearrangement links TRBV5-6 to TRBJ2-5; no reliable D call. Deletions cut 1 base from V and 1 base from J, with 5 bases between. CDR1 is SGHDT, CDR2 YYEEEE, per germline. This CDR3 comprises 13 residues. The CDR3 bases are TGTGCCAGCAGCTTGAGGGTCCAAGAGACCCAGTACTTC. Translated: CASSLRVQETQYF.

The chain combines TRBV29-1 with TRBJ2-2; 8 positions match TRBD1. The CDR3 runs to 14 residues. With V trimmed by 7 bases and J by 8 bases, 12 bases remained unmatched. The V gene's germline CDR1 is SQVTM and CDR2 ANQGSEA. As DNA, the CDR3 is TGCAGCGCCCGGACAGGGAGGACGGAGGGGGAGCTGTTTTTT. Translated: CSARTGRTEGELFF.

There are many counts of this clone. The chain is built from TRBV5-1 and TRBJ2-3; no definite D call. This CDR3 spans 15 amino acids. V lost 1 base and J lost 0, with 9 bases in between. The germline CDR1 and CDR2 sequences are SGHRS and YFSETQ. CDR3 in amino acids: CASSLLPTSTDTQYF. Written as DNA, the CDR3 is TGCGCCAGCAGCTTGCTCCCAACTAGCACAGATACGCAGTATTTT.

The chain carries TRBV2 and TRBJ1-2; D is perhaps TRBD1 (6 bases). The germline gives CDR1 SNHLY, CDR2 FYNNEI. The V and J ends lost 8 bases and 4 bases respectively, with 8 bases between them. The CDR3 has 11 residues. CDR3 nucleotides: TGTGCCAGCGGGGGCACCTATGGCTACACCTTC. Translating it yields CASGGTYGYTF.

This chain joins TRBV29-1 and TRBJ1-1; 8 bases are shared with TRBD1. Germline loops: CDR1 SQVTM, CDR2 ANQGSEA. There are 17 residues in the CDR3. Germline trimming cut 2 bases from V and 5 bases from J; bases unmatched to any gene: 16. CDR3 protein: CSVETRPGQGRGTEAFF. In DNA, the CDR3 is TGCAGCGTTGAAACACGACCTGGACAGGGTAGAGGGACTGAAGCTTTCTTT.

The rearrangement uses TRBV28 and TRBJ1-2, with D perhaps matching TRBD1 (6 bases). The CDR3 totals 17 residues. V lost 6 bases and J 4 bases, leaving 24 bases between the germline ends. Germline CDR1 is MDHEN and CDR2 is SYDVKM. For the CDR3, the DNA is TGTGCCAGCAGGATGGGAGGCCCATCCCAGGGGCTCTATGGCTACACCTTC. Translating it yields CASRMGGPSQGLYGYTF.

CDR3 amino acids: CASSTSGLAAKTQYF. The CDR3 nucleotides are TGTGCCAGCAGCACCTCGGGACTAGCGGCGAAGACCCAGTACTTC. The chain uses TRBV11-2 and TRBJ2-5; 11 nucleotides line up with TRBD2. CDR3 length: 15 amino acids. V trimming: 5 bases; J trimming: 6 bases; junction bases outside the gene matches: 8. Per germline, CDR1 SGHAT and CDR2 FQNNGV.

This chain links TRBV7-9 with TRBJ2-7, with D uncertain. The germline V gene has CDR1 SEHNR and CDR2 FQNEAQ (reference sequence). The CDR3 loop spans 14 amino acids. V lost 4 bases and J lost 5, with 15 bases in between. The CDR3 sequence: CASSSVGLTDEQYF. CDR3 coding DNA: TGTGCCAGCAGCTCCGTCGGGTTAACCGACGAGCAGTACTTC.

The chain is built from TRBV6-1 and TRBJ2-5; 7 bases map to TRBD1. Unmatched junction bases numbered 4, after V lost 6 bases and J lost 0 bases. Per germline, CDR1 MNHNS and CDR2 SASEGT. This CDR3 is built from 14 residues. CDR3 DNA sequence: TGTGCCAGCAGGGGACAGATGTACCAAGAGACCCAGTACTTC. Encoded protein: CASRGQMYQETQYF.